This TCR beta chain was captured in a study of control samples from healthy donors and cancer patients. This CDR3 comprises 12 residues. Trimming stripped 3 bases from V and 6 bases from J, with 8 bases between. The data were produced by immunoSEQ multiplex PCR, yet TCRdb's version contains in-frame clones alone and is incomplete. The sample lists about 120,000 clones, more than 70% occurring once. The chain uses TRBV12-3 or TRBV12-4 and TRBJ1-2; the D is unclear. Input material: blood. This receptor was identified in a man aged 35 to 55 in good health. This chain's CDR3 is CASSFWGNGYTF. CDR3 nucleotides: TGTGCCAGCAGTTTTTGGGGAAATGGCTACACCTTC.